This entry concerns a single T cell receptor beta chain. Generated by immunoSEQ multiplex PCR, the TCRdb table keeps only in-frame clones and is missing some. This sample yields some 220,000 clones, of which about four fifths are seen a single time; approximately 3% belongs to the top ten. This sample is part of a study of blood T cell repertoires in COVID-19. The CDR3 is 13 residues long. J lost 11 bases, V lost 0 bases, and 6 bases had no gene match. The V gene's germline CDR1 is MNHEY and CDR2 SVGAGI. This clonotype was sampled from a woman under 40 who had recovered from COVID-19. The sequenced sample consisted of peripheral blood. The V and J genes are TRBV6-5 and TRBJ1-1; 7 positions match TRBD1. CDR3 in DNA: TGTGCCAGCAGTTACTCTAAGGGGGCGCGGGCTTTCTTT. As protein: CASSYSKGARAFF.